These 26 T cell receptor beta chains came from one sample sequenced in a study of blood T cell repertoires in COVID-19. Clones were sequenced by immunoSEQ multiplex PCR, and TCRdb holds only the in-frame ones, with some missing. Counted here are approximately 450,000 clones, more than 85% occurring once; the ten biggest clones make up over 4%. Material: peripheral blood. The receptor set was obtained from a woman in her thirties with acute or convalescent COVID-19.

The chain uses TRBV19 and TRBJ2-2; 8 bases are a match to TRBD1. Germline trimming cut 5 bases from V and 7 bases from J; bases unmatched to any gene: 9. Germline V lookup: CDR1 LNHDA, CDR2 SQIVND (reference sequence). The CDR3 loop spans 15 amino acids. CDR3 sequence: CASSAQGALIGELFF. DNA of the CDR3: TGTGCCAGTAGTGCTCAGGGGGCCCTCATCGGGGAGCTGTTTTTT.

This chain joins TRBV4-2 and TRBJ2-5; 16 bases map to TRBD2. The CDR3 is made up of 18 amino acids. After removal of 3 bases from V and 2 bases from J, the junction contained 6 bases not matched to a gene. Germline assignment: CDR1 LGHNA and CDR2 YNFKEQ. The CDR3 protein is CASSHVGLAGGLQETQYF. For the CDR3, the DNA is TGTGCCAGCAGCCACGTGGGACTAGCGGGGGGGTTACAAGAGACCCAGTACTTC.

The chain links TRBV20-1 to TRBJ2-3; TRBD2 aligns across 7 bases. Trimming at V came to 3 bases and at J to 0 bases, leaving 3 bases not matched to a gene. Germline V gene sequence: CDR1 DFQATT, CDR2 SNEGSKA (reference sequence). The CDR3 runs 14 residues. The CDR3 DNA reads TGCAGTGCTAGTGGCGGGGGAAGCACAGATACGCAGTATTTT. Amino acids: CSASGGGSTDTQYF.

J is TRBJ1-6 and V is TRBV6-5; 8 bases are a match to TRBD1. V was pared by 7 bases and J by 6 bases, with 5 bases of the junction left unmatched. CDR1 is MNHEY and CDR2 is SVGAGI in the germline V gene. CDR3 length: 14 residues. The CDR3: CASTRQGLNSPLHF. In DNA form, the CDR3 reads TGTGCCAGCACCCGACAGGGGCTTAATTCACCCCTCCACTTT.

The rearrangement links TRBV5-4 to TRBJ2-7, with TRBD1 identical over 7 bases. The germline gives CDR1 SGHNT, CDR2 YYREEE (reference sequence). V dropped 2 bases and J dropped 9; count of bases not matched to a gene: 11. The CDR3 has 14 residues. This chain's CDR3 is CASSFEGAGSWQYF. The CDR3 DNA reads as TGTGCCAGCAGCTTTGAGGGGGCCGGATCGTGGCAGTACTTC.

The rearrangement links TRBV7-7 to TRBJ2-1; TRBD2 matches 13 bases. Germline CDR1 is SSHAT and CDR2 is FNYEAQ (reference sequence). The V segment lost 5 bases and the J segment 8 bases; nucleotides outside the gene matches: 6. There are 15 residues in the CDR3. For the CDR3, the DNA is TGTGCCAGCAGCGAAACTAGCGGGGGGGCTTATGAGCAGTTCTTC. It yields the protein CASSETSGGAYEQFF.

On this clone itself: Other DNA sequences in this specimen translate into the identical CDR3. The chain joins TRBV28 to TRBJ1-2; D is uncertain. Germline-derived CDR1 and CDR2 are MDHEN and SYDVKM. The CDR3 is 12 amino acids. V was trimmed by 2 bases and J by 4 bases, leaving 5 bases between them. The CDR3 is CASSLGGYGYTF. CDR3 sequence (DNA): TGTGCCAGCAGTTTAGGAGGCTATGGCTACACCTTC.

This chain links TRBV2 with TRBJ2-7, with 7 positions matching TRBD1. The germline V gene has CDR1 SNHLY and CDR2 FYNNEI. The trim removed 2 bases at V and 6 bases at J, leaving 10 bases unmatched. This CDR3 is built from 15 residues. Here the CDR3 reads CASSEPTGLPTEQYF. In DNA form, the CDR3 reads TGTGCCAGCAGTGAACCGACAGGGCTCCCAACCGAGCAGTACTTC.

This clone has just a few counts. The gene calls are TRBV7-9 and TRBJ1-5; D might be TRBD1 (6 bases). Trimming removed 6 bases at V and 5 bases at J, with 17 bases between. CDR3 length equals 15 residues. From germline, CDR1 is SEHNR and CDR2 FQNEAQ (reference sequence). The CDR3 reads CASSHSDSLDQPQHF. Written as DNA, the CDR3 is TGTGCCAGCAGTCATTCGGACAGTCTAGATCAGCCCCAGCATTTT.

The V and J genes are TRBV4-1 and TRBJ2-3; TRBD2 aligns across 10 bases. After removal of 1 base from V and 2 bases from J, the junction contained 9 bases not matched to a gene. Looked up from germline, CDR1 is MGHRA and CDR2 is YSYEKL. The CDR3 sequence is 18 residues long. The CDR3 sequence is CASSQGASGGHPTDTQYF. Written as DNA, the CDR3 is TGCGCCAGCAGCCAAGGGGCTAGCGGGGGCCACCCCACAGATACGCAGTATTTT.

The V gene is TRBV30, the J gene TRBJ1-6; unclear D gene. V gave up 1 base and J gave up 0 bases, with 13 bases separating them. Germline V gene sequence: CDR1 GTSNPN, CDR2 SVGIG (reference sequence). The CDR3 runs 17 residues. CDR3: CAWSALSVSSYNSPLHF. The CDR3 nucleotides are TGTGCCTGGAGTGCCCTATCTGTGAGCTCCTATAATTCACCCCTCCACTTT.

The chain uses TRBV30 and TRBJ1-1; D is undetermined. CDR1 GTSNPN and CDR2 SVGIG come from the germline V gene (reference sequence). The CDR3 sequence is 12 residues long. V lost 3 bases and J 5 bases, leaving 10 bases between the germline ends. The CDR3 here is CAWRAFATEAFF. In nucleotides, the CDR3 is TGTGCCTGGAGAGCCTTTGCGACTGAAGCTTTCTTT.

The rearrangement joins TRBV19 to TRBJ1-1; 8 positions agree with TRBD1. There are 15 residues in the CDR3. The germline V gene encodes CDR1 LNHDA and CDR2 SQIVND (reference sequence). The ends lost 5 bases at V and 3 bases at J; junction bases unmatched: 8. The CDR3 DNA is TGTGCCAGTAGTCACAGGGGGGCCATCGACACTGAAGCTTTCTTT. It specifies CASSHRGAIDTEAFF.

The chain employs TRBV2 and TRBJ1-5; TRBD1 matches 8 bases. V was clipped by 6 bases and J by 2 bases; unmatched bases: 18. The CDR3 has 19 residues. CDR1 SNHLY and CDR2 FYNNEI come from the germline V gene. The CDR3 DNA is TGTGCCAGCAGGGGATTCGTGACAGGGGAAACATTAGGCAATCAGCCCCAGCATTTT. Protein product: CASRGFVTGETLGNQPQHF.

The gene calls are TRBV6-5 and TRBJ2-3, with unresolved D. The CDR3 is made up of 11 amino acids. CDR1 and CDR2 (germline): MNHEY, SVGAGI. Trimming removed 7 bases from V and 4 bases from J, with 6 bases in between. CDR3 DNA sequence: TGTGCCAGCATGGAGCCAGATACGCAGTATTTT. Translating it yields CASMEPDTQYF.

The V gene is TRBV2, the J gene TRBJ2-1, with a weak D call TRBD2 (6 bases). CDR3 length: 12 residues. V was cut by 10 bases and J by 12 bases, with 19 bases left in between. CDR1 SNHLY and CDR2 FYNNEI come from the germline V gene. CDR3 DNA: TGTGCCATCTCGGGGGATGTCTCACGGCAGTTCTTC. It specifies CAISGDVSRQFF. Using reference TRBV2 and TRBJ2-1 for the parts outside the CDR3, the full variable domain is EPEVTQTPSHQVTQMGQEVILRCVPISNHLYFYWYRQILGQKVEFLVSFYNNEISEKSEIFDDQFSVERPDGSNFTLKIRSTKLEDSAMYFCAISGDVSRQFFGPGTRLTVL.

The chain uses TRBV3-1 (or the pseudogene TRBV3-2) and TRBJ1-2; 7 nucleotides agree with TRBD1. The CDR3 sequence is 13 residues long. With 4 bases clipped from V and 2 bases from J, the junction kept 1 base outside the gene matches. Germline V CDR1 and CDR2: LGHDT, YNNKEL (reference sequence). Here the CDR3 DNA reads TGTGCCAGCAGCCCACAGGGGAACTATGGCTACACCTTC. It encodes CASSPQGNYGYTF.

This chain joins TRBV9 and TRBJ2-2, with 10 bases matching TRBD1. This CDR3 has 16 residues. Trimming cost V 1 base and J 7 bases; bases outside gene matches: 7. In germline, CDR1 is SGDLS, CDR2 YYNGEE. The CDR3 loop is CASSVLGQGEGGELFF. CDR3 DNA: TGTGCCAGCAGCGTACTTGGACAGGGGGAAGGCGGGGAGCTGTTTTTT.

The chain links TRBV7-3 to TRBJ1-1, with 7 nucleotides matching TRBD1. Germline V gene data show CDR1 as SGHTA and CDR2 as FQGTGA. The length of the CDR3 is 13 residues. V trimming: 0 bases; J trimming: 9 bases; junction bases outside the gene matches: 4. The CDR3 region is CASSLTGTAKAFF. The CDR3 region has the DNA TGTGCCAGCAGCTTAACGGGGACAGCCAAAGCTTTCTTT.

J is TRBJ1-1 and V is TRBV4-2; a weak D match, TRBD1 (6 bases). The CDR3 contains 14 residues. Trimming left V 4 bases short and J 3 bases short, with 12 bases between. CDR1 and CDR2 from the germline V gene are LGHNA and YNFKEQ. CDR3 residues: CASSRDRSDTEAFF. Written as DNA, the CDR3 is TGTGCCAGCAGCCGAGACAGGTCGGACACTGAAGCTTTCTTT.

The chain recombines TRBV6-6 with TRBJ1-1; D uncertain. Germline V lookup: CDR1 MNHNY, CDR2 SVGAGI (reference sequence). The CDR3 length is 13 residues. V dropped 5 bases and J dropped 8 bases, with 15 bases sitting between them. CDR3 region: CASSPQTELEAFF. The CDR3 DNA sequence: TGTGCCAGCAGTCCCCAGACGGAGTTGGAAGCTTTCTTT.

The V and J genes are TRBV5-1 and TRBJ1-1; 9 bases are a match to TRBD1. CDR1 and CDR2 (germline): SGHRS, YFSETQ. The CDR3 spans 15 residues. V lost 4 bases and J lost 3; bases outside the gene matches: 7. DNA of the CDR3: TGCGCCAGCAGCCCCCAGACAGGGGGAGACACTGAAGCTTTCTTT. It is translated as CASSPQTGGDTEAFF.

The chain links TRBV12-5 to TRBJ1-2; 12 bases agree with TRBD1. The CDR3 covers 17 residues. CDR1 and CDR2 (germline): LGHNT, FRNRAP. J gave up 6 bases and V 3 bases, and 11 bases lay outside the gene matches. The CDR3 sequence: CASGLKTGTGGEHGYTF. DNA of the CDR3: TGTGCTAGTGGTTTAAAAACCGGGACAGGGGGCGAGCATGGCTACACCTTC.

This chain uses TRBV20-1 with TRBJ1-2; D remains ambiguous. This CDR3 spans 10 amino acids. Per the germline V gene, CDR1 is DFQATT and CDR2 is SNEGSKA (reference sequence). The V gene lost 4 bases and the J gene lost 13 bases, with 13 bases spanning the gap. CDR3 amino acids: CSAKIEVATF. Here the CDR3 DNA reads TGCAGTGCTAAAATCGAGGTTGCCACCTTC.

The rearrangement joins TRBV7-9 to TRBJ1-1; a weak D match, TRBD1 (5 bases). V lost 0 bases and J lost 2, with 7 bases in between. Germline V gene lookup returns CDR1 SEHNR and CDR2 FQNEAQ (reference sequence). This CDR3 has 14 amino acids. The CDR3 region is CASSLAGVNTEAFF. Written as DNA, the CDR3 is TGTGCCAGCAGCTTAGCAGGGGTTAACACTGAAGCTTTCTTT.

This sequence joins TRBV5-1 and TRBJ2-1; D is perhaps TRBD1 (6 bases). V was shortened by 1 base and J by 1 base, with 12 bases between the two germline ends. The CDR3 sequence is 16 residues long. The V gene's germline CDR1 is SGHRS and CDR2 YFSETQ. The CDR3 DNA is TGCGCCAGCAGCTTGTTGTGGGGGCCTTCCTACAATGAGCAGTTCTTC. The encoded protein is CASSLLWGPSYNEQFF.